The 9 T cell receptor beta chains below were found in one sample sequenced in a study of CD8+CD57+ T cells in acquired aplastic anemia. The study profiled TCR beta VDJ and CDR3 using genomic DNA as template. TCRdb re-called the reads with MiXCR, one entry per CDR3 protein. The sample has over 150,000 distinct CDR3 sequences, roughly 48% seen once. Patients who underwent sequencing had shown CD8+CD57+ cell expansion by flow cytometry. Sequencing was done on a sample of sorted CD4+, CD8+, or CD8+CD57+ T cells (not recorded which) from PBMCs. Source of these receptors: a human donor with aplastic anemia.

This clonotype was found many times. This chain links TRBV5-4 with TRBJ1-1; D may be TRBD1 (6 bases). The CDR3 consists of 13 residues. Trimming removed 4 bases at V and 5 bases at J, with 12 bases between. Germline lookup yields CDR1 SGHNT and CDR2 YYREEE (reference sequence). The CDR3 sequence is CASSRDTLTEAFF. CDR3 nucleotides: TGTGCCAGCAGCCGGGACACCTTGACTGAAGCTTTCTTT.

This clonotype was recorded a few times. J is TRBJ2-1 and V is TRBV4-1; 10 bases align to TRBD2. CDR3 size: 20 residues. V gave up 0 bases and J gave up 0 bases; unmatched junction bases: 11. Germline CDR1 MGHRA, CDR2 YSYEKL. The CDR3 loop reads CASSQEGTSALVSSYNEQFF. CDR3 nucleotide sequence: TGCGCCAGCAGCCAAGAGGGGACTAGCGCTTTAGTTAGCTCCTACAATGAGCAGTTCTTC.

The chain carries TRBV20-1 and TRBJ2-2; 7 bases agree with TRBD2. The CDR3 has 16 amino acids. The V and J ends lost 0 bases and 6 bases, in that order; junction bases with no gene match: 10. Germline values: CDR1 DFQATT, CDR2 SNEGSKA (reference sequence). The CDR3 sequence is CSARDADGRKAGELFF. The CDR3 DNA reads TGCAGTGCTAGAGATGCGGACGGGAGGAAGGCCGGGGAGCTGTTTTTT.

This clonotype was counted many times. The chain combines TRBV20-1 with TRBJ2-3, with 8 bases aligning to TRBD2. Trimming cost V 4 bases and J 0 bases; bases outside gene matches: 3. The V gene's germline CDR1 is DFQATT and CDR2 SNEGSKA (reference sequence). This CDR3 is 14 amino acids long. CDR3 loop: CSAITSGSTDTQYF. CDR3 sequence (DNA): TGCAGTGCTATCACTAGCGGTAGCACAGATACGCAGTATTTT.

This rearrangement joins TRBV29-1 to TRBJ1-2; a possible D gene is TRBD1 (5 bases). The CDR3 runs 12 residues. Germline loops: CDR1 SQVTM, CDR2 ANQGSEA. V gave up 5 bases and J gave up 4 bases, with 11 bases separating them. Here the CDR3 reads CSVSSGTYGYTF. Written as DNA, the CDR3 is TGCAGCGTTTCATCTGGGACCTATGGCTACACCTTC. Together with reference TRBV29-1 and TRBJ1-2, the CDR3 gives the full variable domain: SAVISQKPSRDICQRGTSLTIQCQVDSQVTMMFWYRQQPGQSLTLIATANQGSEATYESGFVIDKFPISRPNLTFSTLTVSNMSPEDSSIYLCSVSSGTYGYTFGSGTRLTVV.

This clonotype was detected a few times. The J gene is TRBJ2-7, the V gene TRBV25-1; either TRBD1 or TRBD2 may supply D (5 bases each). The CDR3 contains 13 residues. Germline lookup yields CDR1 MGHDK and CDR2 SYGVNS. V dropped 8 bases and J dropped 1 base, with 12 bases sitting between them. CDR3 sequence reads: CASGDGASYEQYF. DNA of the CDR3: TGTGCCAGCGGGGACGGTGCTTCCTACGAGCAGTACTTC.

This clonotype was found many times. V usage is TRBV12-3 or TRBV12-4 and J usage is TRBJ2-1; the match to TRBD2 covers 9 bases. This CDR3 spans 16 amino acids. V trimming: 3 bases; J trimming: 7 bases; junction bases outside the gene matches: 10. This CDR3 reads CASSLELAGGRNEQFF. The CDR3 DNA follows: TGTGCCAGCAGTTTGGAGTTGGCGGGAGGGAGGAATGAGCAGTTCTTC.

This clonotype was detected ten times or more. The chain is built from TRBV6-4 and TRBJ1-1, with D unclear. Looked up from germline, CDR1 is MRHNA and CDR2 is SNTAGT. V lost 6 bases to trimming and J lost 1 base, with 12 bases between them. The CDR3 is made up of 14 amino acids. CDR3 sequence: CASSAEAGNTEAFF. CDR3 DNA sequence: TGTGCCAGCAGCGCGGAAGCGGGGAACACTGAAGCTTTCTTT.

This chain connects TRBV9 to TRBJ1-6, with D unresolved. The length of the CDR3 is 14 residues. V lost 3 bases and J 10 bases, leaving 14 bases between the germline ends. CDR1 and CDR2 from the germline V gene are SGDLS and YYNGEE. Written as DNA, the CDR3 is TGTGCCAGCAGCGCCATGAACCGGGGATCACCCCTCCACTTT. This translates into CASSAMNRGSPLHF.